The clone carrying this T cell receptor beta chain has a count of ten or more. Its cognate antigen is unknown. This specimen belongs to a study of T cells in Graves' hyperthyroidism and ophthalmopathy. Study results and limitations: Most thyroid-expanded clonotypes above 0.001 were also found in blood.

What was amplified from RNA transcripts were TCR beta CDR3 regions. RT-PCR in the first round (using the HTBI primer set) targeted the TCR CDR3. TCRdb re-analysed the multiplex PCR reads in MiXCR, keeping a single row per CDR3 protein. The sample includes 700,000 or so distinct CDR3 sequences, roughly 15% of them seen just once. V lost 4 bases and J lost 1, with 16 bases in between. The germline CDR1 and CDR2 sequences are ENHRY and SYGVKD. This CDR3 has 16 residues. The chain carries TRBV10-3 and TRBJ1-1, with D hard to call. This receptor was taken from a woman aged 50 to 60 with Graves' ophthalmopathy. The sequenced sample consisted of blood. Written as DNA, the CDR3 is TGTGCCATCAGTGGGAAAACATCGGGGTGGAACACTGAAGCTTTCTTT. Translating gives CAISGKTSGWNTEAFF.